Following are 8 T cell receptor beta chains from one sample sequenced in a study of CD8 T cells in Susac syndrome. The RNA, about 0.5 to 1 ug, was put through reverse transcription using random hexamers. TCRdb reprocessed the immunoSEQ multiplex PCR reads with MiXCR, giving one entry per CDR3 protein. The data show roughly 150,000 distinct CDR3 sequences, 94% seen once. The sequencing sample was made of CD8+ T cells from PBMCs. All receptors derive from a human donor with multiple sclerosis.

The chain carries TRBV5-1 and TRBJ1-2; 8 nucleotides agree with TRBD1. Unmatched junction bases numbered 20, after V lost 0 bases and J lost 10 bases. The CDR3 consists of 18 residues. The germline CDR1 and CDR2 sequences are SGHRS and YFSETQ. CDR3 coding DNA: TGCGCCAGCAGCTTGGCGGGCTTTCGGACAGGGATGTGGGGTAACTACACCTTC. The encoded protein is CASSLAGFRTGMWGNYTF.

V usage is TRBV15 and J usage is TRBJ2-1; D unclear. The V gene's germline CDR1 is LNHNV and CDR2 YYDKDF (reference sequence). Trimming took 0 bases from V and 12 from J, leaving 15 bases between them. The CDR3 is made up of 14 amino acids. CDR3 protein: CATSRDQNPGRQFF. CDR3 bases: TGTGCCACCAGCAGAGATCAAAACCCCGGCCGGCAGTTCTTC. Full variable domain (missing parts from reference TRBV15 and TRBJ2-1): DAMVIQNPRYQVTQFGKPVTLSCSQTLNHNVMYWYQQKSSQAPKLLFHYYDKDFNNEADTPDNFQSRRPNTSFCFLDIRSPGLGDTAMYLCATSRDQNPGRQFFGPGTRLTVL.

This chain uses TRBV9 with TRBJ2-6; D is perhaps TRBD1 or TRBD2 (5 bases each). There are 15 residues in the CDR3. Germline values: CDR1 SGDLS, CDR2 YYNGEE. The V end lost 2 bases, the J end lost 4 bases, and 10 bases lay between the germline ends. CDR3 loop: CASSVGVSGANVLTF. The DNA for the CDR3 is TGTGCCAGCAGCGTGGGGGTCTCCGGGGCCAACGTCCTGACTTTC.

This chain connects TRBV6-5 to TRBJ2-7; D not certain. Germline V CDR1 and CDR2: MNHEY, SVGAGI. Trimming cost V 5 bases and J 4 bases, with 9 bases left between them. The CDR3 is 12 residues long. This CDR3 reads CASSPNGYEQYF. The CDR3 nucleotides are TGTGCCAGCAGTCCTAACGGGTACGAGCAGTACTTC.

The gene calls are TRBV20-1 and TRBJ2-7; TRBD2 is a possible D gene (5 bases). V gave up 6 bases and J gave up 0 bases, with 15 bases separating them. Germline CDR1 DFQATT, CDR2 SNEGSKA (reference sequence). The CDR3 spans 14 residues. This CDR3 is CSARGLLSSYEQYF. CDR3 DNA: TGCAGTGCCCGAGGGCTTTTGAGCTCCTACGAGCAGTACTTC.

This chain connects TRBV9 to TRBJ1-1; maybe TRBD1 (5 bases). V was clipped by 0 bases and J by 7 bases, with 10 bases between them. CDR3 length: 13 residues. Germline values: CDR1 SGDLS, CDR2 YYNGEE. This CDR3 reads CASSVGQSSEAFF. The CDR3 DNA follows: TGTGCCAGCAGCGTAGGACAGAGTAGTGAAGCTTTCTTT.

The chain couples TRBV6-5 to TRBJ2-3; the D is unclear. The CDR3 runs 17 residues. Per the germline V gene, CDR1 is MNHEY and CDR2 is SVGAGI. Trimming cost V 0 bases and J 0 bases, with 13 bases left between them. The CDR3 is CASSYSRGPRSTDTQYF. CDR3 nucleotides: TGTGCCAGCAGTTACTCCCGAGGACCCCGAAGCACAGATACGCAGTATTTT.

This chain links TRBV9 with TRBJ2-1; D possibly uses TRBD1 or TRBD2 (6 bases each). V lost 3 bases, J lost 7 bases, and 20 bases lay in between. The germline V gene encodes CDR1 SGDLS and CDR2 YYNGEE. The CDR3 loop spans 16 amino acids. The CDR3 here is CASSGRGKSSVNEQFF. The CDR3 DNA follows: TGTGCCAGCAGCGGGAGGGGGAAGTCTAGCGTTAATGAGCAGTTCTTC.